This T cell receptor beta chain was identified in a study of control samples from healthy donors and cancer patients. Sequencing was performed with immunoSEQ multiplex PCR; in TCRdb, only in-frame clones are kept and a portion is missing. Of about 180,000 clones in the sample, 90% to 95% were seen once. V trimming: 0 bases; J trimming: 7 bases; junction bases outside the gene matches: 13. CDR3 size: 17 residues. CDR1 is KGHSH and CDR2 is LQKENI in the germline V gene. The TCR comes from a man aged 30-40 years in good health. Sequenced material: blood. The rearrangement joins TRBV18 to TRBJ2-5, with 8 bases lining up with TRBD1. The CDR3 coding sequence is TGTGCCAGCTCACCACCCGTTAACAGGGGGTCCCCGTGGACCCAGTACTTC. Translated: CASSPPVNRGSPWTQYF.